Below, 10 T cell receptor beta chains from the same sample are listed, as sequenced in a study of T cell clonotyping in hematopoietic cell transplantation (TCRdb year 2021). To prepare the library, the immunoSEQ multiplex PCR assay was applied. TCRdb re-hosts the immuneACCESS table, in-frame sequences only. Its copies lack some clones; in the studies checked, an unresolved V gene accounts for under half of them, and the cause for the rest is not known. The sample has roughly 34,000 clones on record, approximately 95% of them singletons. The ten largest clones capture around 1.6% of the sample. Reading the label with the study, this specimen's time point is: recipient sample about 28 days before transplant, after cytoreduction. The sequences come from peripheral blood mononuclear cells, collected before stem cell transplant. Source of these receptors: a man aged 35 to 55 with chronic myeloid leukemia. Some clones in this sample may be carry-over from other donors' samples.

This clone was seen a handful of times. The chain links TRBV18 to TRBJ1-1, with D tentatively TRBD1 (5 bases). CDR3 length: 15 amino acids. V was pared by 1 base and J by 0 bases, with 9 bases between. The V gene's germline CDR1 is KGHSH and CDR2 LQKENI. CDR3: CASSPQGRMNTEAFF. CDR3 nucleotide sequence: TGTGCCAGCTCACCACAGGGGCGGATGAACACTGAAGCTTTCTTT.

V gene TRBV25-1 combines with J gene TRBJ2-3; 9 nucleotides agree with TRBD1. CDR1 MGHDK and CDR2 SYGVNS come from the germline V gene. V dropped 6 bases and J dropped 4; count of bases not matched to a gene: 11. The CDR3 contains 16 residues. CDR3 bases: TGTGCCAGCAGAGATCGACCGGGACAGGGCGCAGATACGCAGTATTTT. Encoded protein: CASRDRPGQGADTQYF.

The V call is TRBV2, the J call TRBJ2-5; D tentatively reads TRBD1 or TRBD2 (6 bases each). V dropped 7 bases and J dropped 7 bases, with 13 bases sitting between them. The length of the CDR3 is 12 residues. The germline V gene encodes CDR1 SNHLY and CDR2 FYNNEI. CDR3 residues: CASTRGAATQYF. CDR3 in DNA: TGTGCCAGCACGAGGGGGGCCGCGACCCAGTACTTC.

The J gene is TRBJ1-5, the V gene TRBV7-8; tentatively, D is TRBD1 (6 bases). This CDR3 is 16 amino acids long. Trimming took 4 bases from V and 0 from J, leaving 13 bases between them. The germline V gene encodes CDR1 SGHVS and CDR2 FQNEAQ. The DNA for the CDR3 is TGTGCCAGCAGCTCAGGGGACTTGTATAGCAATCAGCCCCAGCATTTT. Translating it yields CASSSGDLYSNQPQHF.

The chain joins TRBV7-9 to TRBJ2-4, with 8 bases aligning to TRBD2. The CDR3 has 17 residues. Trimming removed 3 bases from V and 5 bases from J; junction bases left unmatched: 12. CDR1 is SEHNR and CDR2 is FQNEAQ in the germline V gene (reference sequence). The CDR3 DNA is TGTGCCAGCAGCTTCCCAGGGTACGGGGGGGAGGAAAACATTCAGTACTTC. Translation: CASSFPGYGGEENIQYF.

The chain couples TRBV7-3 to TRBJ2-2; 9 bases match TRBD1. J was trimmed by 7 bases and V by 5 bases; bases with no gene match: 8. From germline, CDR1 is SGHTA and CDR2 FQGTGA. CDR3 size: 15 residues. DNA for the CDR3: TGTGCCAGCAGCCCACGACAGGGGGGGGACGGGGAGCTGTTTTTT. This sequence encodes CASSPRQGGDGELFF.

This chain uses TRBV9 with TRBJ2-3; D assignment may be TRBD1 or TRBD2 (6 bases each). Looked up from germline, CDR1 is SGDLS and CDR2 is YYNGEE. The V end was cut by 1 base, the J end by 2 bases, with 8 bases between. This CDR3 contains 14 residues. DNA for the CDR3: TGTGCCAGCAGCGTAAGGGGGGACACAGATACGCAGTATTTT. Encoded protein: CASSVRGDTDTQYF.

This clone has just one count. For the CDR3, the DNA is TGTGCCAGCAGCCCGCGGACGGATAACACTGAAGCTTTCTTT. Its protein product is CASSPRTDNTEAFF. The chain is built from TRBV9 and TRBJ1-1, with no clear D. With 4 bases removed from V and 2 bases from J, the gap between germline ends came to 12 bases. The CDR3 is 14 amino acids. In germline, CDR1 is SGDLS, CDR2 YYNGEE. Filled out from reference TRBV9 and TRBJ1-1, the complete variable domain reads DSGVTQTPKHLITATGQRVTLRCSPRSGDLSVYWYQQSLDQGLQFLIQYYNGEERAKGNILERFSAQQFPDLHSELNLSSLELGDSALYFCASSPRTDNTEAFFGQGTRLTVV.

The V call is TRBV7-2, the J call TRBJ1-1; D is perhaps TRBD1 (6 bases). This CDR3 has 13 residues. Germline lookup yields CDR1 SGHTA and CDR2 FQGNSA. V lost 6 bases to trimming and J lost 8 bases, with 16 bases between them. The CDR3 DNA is TGTGCCAGCAGGAAAGGGGGGGGTTTGGAAGCTTTCTTT. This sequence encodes CASRKGGGLEAFF.

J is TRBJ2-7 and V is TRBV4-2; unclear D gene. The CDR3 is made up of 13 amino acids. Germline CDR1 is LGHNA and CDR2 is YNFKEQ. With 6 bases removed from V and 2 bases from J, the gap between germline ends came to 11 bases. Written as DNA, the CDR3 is TGTGCCAGCAGTCCCGGCCGGGCCTACGAGCAGTACTTC. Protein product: CASSPGRAYEQYF.